This is a list of T cell receptor beta chains from one sample in a study of PD-1 blockade in classical Hodgkin lymphoma. Produced via immunoSEQ multiplex PCR; TCRdb's table is partial and in-frame only. The table lists about 22,000 clones, approximately 89% of them singletons. The sample was CD4+ T cells from blood. Receptors originate from a human donor with classical Hodgkin lymphoma. Both conserved end residues are part of each CDR3. A D gene is named only where the DNA matches it firmly. The size field is filled for only some rows; it gives once, few, many or a size class.

v_call	d_call	clone_size	j_call	cdr3_nt	cdr3_aa
TRBV5-6	-	-	TRBJ2-1	TGTGCCAGCAGCTTGGGAGCGACGGCCTACAATGAGCAGTTCTTC	CASSLGATAYNEQFF
TRBV30	-	once	TRBJ2-1	TGTGCCTGGGGGACTTTTTCCTACAATGAGCAGTTCTTC	CAWGTFSYNEQFF
TRBV7-9	-	-	TRBJ2-1	TGTGCCAGCAGCTTTCCCCGGTGGCAGGACAATGAGCAGTTCTTC	CASSFPRWQDNEQFF
TRBV27	TRBD1	-	TRBJ1-2	TGTGCCAGCAGCACGACAGGGCGGCGGAACTATGGCTACACCTTC	CASSTTGRRNYGYTF
TRBV7-6	TRBD2	-	TRBJ2-2	TGTGCCAGCAGCTTGGGGACTAAAAACACCGGGGAGCTGTTTTTT	CASSLGTKNTGELFF
TRBV30	TRBD1	-	TRBJ1-6	TGTGCCTGGAGTGTCAGGGGGCTTTCACCCCTCCACTTT	CAWSVRGLSPLHF
TRBV10-2	-	-	TRBJ2-4	TGCGCCAGCAGTGAGTATGGAGGCCCAGTTCAGTACTTC	CASSEYGGPVQYF
TRBV5-1	-	-	TRBJ2-6	TGCGCCAGCAGCTTGTCAGGGTGGGGATCCGGGGCCAACGTCCTGACTTTC	CASSLSGWGSGANVLTF
TRBV21-1	-	-	TRBJ2-1	TGTGCCAGCAGCTGGCGGGAGGCTCTCTACAATGAGCAGTTCTTC	CASSWREALYNEQFF
TRBV10-3	-	-	TRBJ2-3	TGTGCCATCGGGATCCCAGGGACGGGGACAGATACGCAGTATTTT	CAIGIPGTGTDTQYF
TRBV7-6	-	once	TRBJ2-7	TGTGCCAGCAGCTTAAGTACTCCACCTGGCTACGAGCAGTACTTC	CASSLSTPPGYEQYF
TRBV27	-	-	TRBJ2-3	TGTGCCAGCAGTTTTCGCAGGCCATGGCTAAGCACAGATACGCAGTATTTT	CASSFRRPWLSTDTQYF
TRBV9	-	-	TRBJ1-4	TGTGCCAGCAGCGTAGCTAACCCAAGCGCGGGGGAGAACGAAAAACTGTTTTTT	CASSVANPSAGENEKLFF
TRBV19	-	-	TRBJ2-2	TGTGCCAGTAGTATAGCGTTCGGGGAGCTGTTTTTT	CASSIAFGELFF
TRBV11-3	-	-	TRBJ2-2	TGTGCCAGCAGCCCAGCACGGGGTAGGGGGGATACCGGGGAGCTGTTTTTT	CASSPARGRGDTGELFF
TRBV5-6	TRBD2	-	TRBJ2-4	TGTGCCAGCAGCTCCCCGGGGGGAGCGGGAGGGCCTCTTAGGAACATTCAGTACTTC	CASSSPGGAGGPLRNIQYF
TRBV28	-	once	TRBJ1-5	TGTGCCAGCAGTTTGGGTCAGCCCCAGCATTTT	CASSLGQPQHF
TRBV11-3	-	-	TRBJ2-7	TGTGCCAGCAGTGGGCGGGACAGCTCCGACGAGCAGTACTTC	CASSGRDSSDEQYF